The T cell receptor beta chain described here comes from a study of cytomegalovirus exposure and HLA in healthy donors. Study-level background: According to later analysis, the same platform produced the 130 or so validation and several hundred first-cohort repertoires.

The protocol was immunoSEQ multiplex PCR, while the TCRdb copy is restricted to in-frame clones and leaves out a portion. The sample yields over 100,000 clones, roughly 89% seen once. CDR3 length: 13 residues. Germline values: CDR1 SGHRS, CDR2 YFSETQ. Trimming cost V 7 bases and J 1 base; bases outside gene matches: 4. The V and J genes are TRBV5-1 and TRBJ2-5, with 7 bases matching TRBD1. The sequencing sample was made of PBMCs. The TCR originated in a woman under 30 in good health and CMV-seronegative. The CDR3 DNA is TGCGCCAGCTCGGGACAGCCCCAAGAGACCCAGTACTTC. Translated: CASSGQPQETQYF.